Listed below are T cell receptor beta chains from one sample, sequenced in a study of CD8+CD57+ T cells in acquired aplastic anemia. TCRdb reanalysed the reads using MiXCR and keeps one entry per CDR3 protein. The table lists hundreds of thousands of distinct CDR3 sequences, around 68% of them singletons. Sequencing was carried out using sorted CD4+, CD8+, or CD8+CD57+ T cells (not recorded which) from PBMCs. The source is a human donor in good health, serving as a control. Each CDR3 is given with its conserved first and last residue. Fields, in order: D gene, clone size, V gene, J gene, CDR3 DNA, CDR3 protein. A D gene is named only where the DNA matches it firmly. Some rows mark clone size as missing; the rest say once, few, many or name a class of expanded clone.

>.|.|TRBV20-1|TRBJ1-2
TGCAGTGCTAGGGGAGGGACGGTCTATGGCTACACCTTC
CSARGGTVYGYTF
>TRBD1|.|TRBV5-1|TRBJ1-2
TGCGCCAGCAGCCTAACGGACAGGGCTGATGGCTACACCTTC
CASSLTDRADGYTF
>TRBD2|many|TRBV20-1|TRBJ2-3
TGCAGTGCTAGGGATTATAGCGGGACTGCCACAGATACGCAGTATTTT
CSARDYSGTATDTQYF
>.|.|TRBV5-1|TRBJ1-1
TGTGCCACCAGCTTCCAGGACTGCGCTGAAGCTTTCTTT
CATSFQDCAEAFF
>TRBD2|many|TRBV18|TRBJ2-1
TGTGCCAGCTCAGGCGGGGGAACCTACAATGAGCAGTTCTTC
CASSGGGTYNEQFF
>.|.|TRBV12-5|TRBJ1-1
TGTGCTAGTGGTGCCGTGAACACTGAAGCTTTCTTT
CASGAVNTEAFF
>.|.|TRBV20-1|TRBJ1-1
TGCAGTGCTAGGGAGAACACTGAAGCTTTCTTT
CSARENTEAFF
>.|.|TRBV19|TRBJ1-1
TGTGCCAGTAGAAGAGACATGAACACTGAAGCTTTCTTT
CASRRDMNTEAFF
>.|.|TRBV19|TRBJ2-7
TGTGCCAGTAGTGCTAGAAACTCCTACGAGCAGTACTTC
CASSARNSYEQYF
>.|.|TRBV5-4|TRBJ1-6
TGTGCCAGCAGCCCCCGCCTGGAGGGGGAAGTATCACCCCTCCACTTT
CASSPRLEGEVSPLHF
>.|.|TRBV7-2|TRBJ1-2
TGTGCCAACAGCCTCGCTGATCCTGACTGTGGCTACACCTTC
CANSLADPDCGYTF
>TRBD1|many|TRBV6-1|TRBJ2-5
TGTGCCAGCAGTGAGGGGGACAGGGAGACCCAGTACTTC
CASSEGDRETQYF
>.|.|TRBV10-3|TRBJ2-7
TGTGCCAGCAGTTTACACCAGGTAAACGAGCAGTACTTC
CASSLHQVNEQYF
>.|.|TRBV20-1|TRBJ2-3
TGCAGTGCCGTCCCAGGTAGTCAGGCCAATACGCAGTATTTT
CSAVPGSQANTQYF
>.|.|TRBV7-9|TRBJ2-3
TGTGCCAGCAGCTTAGGGGTGGGGGGTACGCAGTATTTT
CASSLGVGGTQYF
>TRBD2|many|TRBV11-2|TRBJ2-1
TGTGCCAGCAGCTTTACCTCACCGGGACTAACCAATGAGCAGTTCTTC
CASSFTSPGLTNEQFF
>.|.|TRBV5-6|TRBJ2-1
TGTGCCAGCAGCTTGTTTTCCACCTACAATGAGCAGTTCTTC
CASSLFSTYNEQFF
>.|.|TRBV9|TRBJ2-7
TGTGCCAGCAGCCCACAGGGCCGGCAAGAGAACCAGCAGTACTTC
CASSPQGRQENQQYF
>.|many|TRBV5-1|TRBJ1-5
TGCGCCAGCAGCTTGGACGGACGGGACAATCAGCCCCAGCATTTT
CASSLDGRDNQPQHF
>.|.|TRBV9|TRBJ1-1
TGTGCCAGCAGCGCACACCCGGGACTAGCGGCGCACGAAGCTTTCTTT
CASSAHPGLAAHEAFF
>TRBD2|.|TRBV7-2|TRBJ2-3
TGCTCCAGCAGGGAGGGGTGGGCAGATATGCAGTATTTT
CSSREGWADMQYF
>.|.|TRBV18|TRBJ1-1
TGTGCCAGCTCAGTCAGACTAGCGGATAAAGCTTTCTTT
CASSVRLADKAFF
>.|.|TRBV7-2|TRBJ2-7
TGTGCCAGCAGCTACAGTTCATCGTCTGGGGCCGACGAGTACTTC
CASSYSSSSGADEYF
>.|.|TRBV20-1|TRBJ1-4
TGCAGTGCTAGAGCCAGGGACGGGTTGGAAAAACTGTTTTTT
CSARARDGLEKLFF
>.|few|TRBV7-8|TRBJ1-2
TGTGCCAGCAGTGTTTCCTTGTATGGCTACACCTTC
CASSVSLYGYTF
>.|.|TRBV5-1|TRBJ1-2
TGTGCCAGCAGCCTGGCAGGTAGTGACTCTGGTGGCTACACCTTC
CASSLAGSDSGGYTF
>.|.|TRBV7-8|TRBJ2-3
TGCGCCAGCAGCTTACAGGAGTGCAGAGATAAGCAGTATTTT
CASSLQECRDKQYF
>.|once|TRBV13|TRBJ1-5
TGTGCCAGCAGCGTAGTCGGGGGAAGTAGGGGCAATCAGCCCCAGCATTTT
CASSVVGGSRGNQPQHF
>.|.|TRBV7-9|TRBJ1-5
TGTGCCAGCAGCTTAGCCGCCCAAGCCCTGGGTCAGCCCCAGCATTTT
CASSLAAQALGQPQHF
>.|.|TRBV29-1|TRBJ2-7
TGCAGCGTAAACCCAGGAATAGGCTACGAGCAGTACTTC
CSVNPGIGYEQYF
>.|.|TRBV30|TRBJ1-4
TGTGCCTGGAGTGTAATGGGCACTCTAGGGGAAAAACTGTTTTTT
CAWSVMGTLGEKLFF
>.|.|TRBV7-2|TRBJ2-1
TGTGCCAGCAGCTCAAACGGACAGTTCTTC
CASSSNGQFF
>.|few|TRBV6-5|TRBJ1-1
TGTGCCAGCAGACCCGGACAGAAACTAATGAACACTGAAGCTTTCTTT
CASRPGQKLMNTEAFF
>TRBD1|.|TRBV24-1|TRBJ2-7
TGTGCCACCAGTGACCCATGGACAGGCGTCGGCGAGCAGTACTTC
CATSDPWTGVGEQYF
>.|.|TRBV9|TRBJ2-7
TGTGCCAGCAGCGTAGCGGCCGGCGGGTCCTACGAGCAGTACTTC
CASSVAAGGSYEQYF
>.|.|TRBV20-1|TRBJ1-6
TGCAGTGCTAGATCTCAGGGAAGGGATTCACCCCTCCACTTT
CSARSQGRDSPLHF
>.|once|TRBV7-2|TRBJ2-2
TGTGCCAGCAGCACTGGGGCGAACGTCGGGGCGCTGTTTTTT
CASSTGANVGALFF
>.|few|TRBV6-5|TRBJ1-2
TGTGCCAGCAGTCCGGACGGCCAAGGTTATGGCTACACCTTC
CASSPDGQGYGYTF
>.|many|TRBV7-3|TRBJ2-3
TGTGCCAGCAGCCCAGATCTCGAAGCAGATACGCAGTATTTT
CASSPDLEADTQYF
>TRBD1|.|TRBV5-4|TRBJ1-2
TGTGCCAGCAGCTGGGACAGAGCCAACACCTTC
CASSWDRANTF
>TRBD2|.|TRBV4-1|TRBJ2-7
TGCGCCAGCAGCCAATTCGGGGGGTGGGAGCAGTACTTC
CASSQFGGWEQYF
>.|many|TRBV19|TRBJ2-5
TGTGCCCGTCTCGGAGTCTCAGGAGGGGCACAAGAGACCCAGTACTTC
CARLGVSGGAQETQYF
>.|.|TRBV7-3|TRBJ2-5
TGTGCTAGCAGCGAAGGACTTCAAGAGACCAAGTACTTC
CASSEGLQETKYF
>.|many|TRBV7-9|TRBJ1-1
TGTGCCAGCAGCTTAGATGGCGAGGCTTTCTTT
CASSLDGEAFF
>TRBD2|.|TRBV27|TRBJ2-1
TGTGCCAGCAGTCCACTAGCGGGGGGGCCCAATGAGCAGTTCTTC
CASSPLAGGPNEQFF
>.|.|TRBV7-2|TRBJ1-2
TGTGCCAGCAGCGCGGTTGGCGGGGGGGTGCGGGAGACCACCTTC
CASSAVGGGVRETTF
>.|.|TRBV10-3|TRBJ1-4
TGTGCCATCACGGGACTACATGCAAAACTGTTCTTT
CAITGLHAKLFF
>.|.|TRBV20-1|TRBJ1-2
TGCAGTGCTAGGATGGGCTATGGCCACACCTTC
CSARMGYGHTF